The 16 T cell receptor beta chains in this list originate from one sample, sequenced in a study of T-cell memory formation after mild COVID-19. MiXCR, applied by TCRdb to the 5' RACE reads, yields one record per CDR3 protein. The sample carries about 130,000 distinct CDR3 sequences, 15% to 20% recorded once. Sequenced: PBMCs or a T cell subset sorted from them (not recorded which). The origin of the receptors is a man younger than 35 who had mild COVID-19 (a few samples of this study predate the infection). Cell type and time point are not known.

This clonotype was counted between two and nine times. The chain couples TRBV4-3 to TRBJ2-5; the D is unclear. V shed 0 bases and J shed 5 bases, with 7 bases lying between them. Germline V gives CDR1 LGHNA, CDR2 YSLEER. The CDR3 sequence is 13 residues long. The CDR3 loop is CASSQDNRETQYF. In DNA form, the CDR3 reads TGCGCCAGCAGCCAAGATAACCGGGAGACCCAGTACTTC.

The chain couples TRBV11-2 to TRBJ2-1; 13 bases match TRBD2. Germline V gene data show CDR1 as SGHAT and CDR2 as FQNNGV. The ends lost 1 base at V and 4 bases at J; junction bases unmatched: 1. CDR3 length equals 16 residues. Here the CDR3 reads CASSLVLAGGYNEQFF. DNA for the CDR3: TGTGCCAGCAGCTTAGTACTAGCGGGGGGGTACAATGAGCAGTTCTTC.

In its sample, this clonotype was seen a few times. J is TRBJ2-7 and V is TRBV5-6; D perhaps matches TRBD2 (6 bases). The V end lost 3 bases, the J end lost 2 bases, and 24 bases lay between the germline ends. The CDR3 has 18 residues. From germline, CDR1 is SGHDT and CDR2 YYEEEE. CDR3: CASSSFYYAGRGTYEQYF. DNA for the CDR3: TGTGCCAGCAGCTCGTTCTACTACGCGGGACGGGGGACCTACGAGCAGTACTTC.

Remarks on this clonotype: The junction and the germline gene differ at one end; a read error may be behind it. J is TRBJ2-6 and V is TRBV7-9; 9 nucleotides match TRBD1. CDR1 is SEHNR, CDR2 FQNEAQ, per germline (reference sequence). This CDR3 contains 17 residues. The CDR3 protein is CASSRWGQGKGGNVLTF. The CDR3 DNA follows: TGTGCCAGCAGCCGATGGGGACAGGGAAAAGGGGGCAACGTCCTGACTTTC.

This clonotype has ten or more counts. The chain couples TRBV12-3 or TRBV12-4 to TRBJ2-5; TRBD1 is a possible D gene (5 bases). The CDR3 runs 15 residues. Trimming stripped 1 base from V and 4 bases from J, with 13 bases between. CDR3 sequence (DNA): TGTGCCAGCAGTTTAGAGGTGCAGGGTGGAGAGACCCAGTACTTC. Encoded protein: CASSLEVQGGETQYF.

V is TRBV7-9 and J is TRBJ2-7; D call uncertain. V lost 5 bases to trimming and J lost 6 bases, with 11 bases between them. CDR1 is SEHNR and CDR2 is FQNEAQ in the germline V gene (reference sequence). The CDR3 length is 12 residues. CDR3 in amino acids: CASSVGFTEQYF. CDR3 coding DNA: TGTGCCAGCAGCGTAGGGTTTACCGAGCAGTACTTC.

There are many counts of this clonotype. The rearrangement links TRBV5-1 to TRBJ1-1; D is uncertain. Trimming removed 4 bases at V and 8 bases at J, with 12 bases between. The CDR3 length is 12 residues. Germline V gene sequence: CDR1 SGHRS, CDR2 YFSETQ. The chain's CDR3 is CASSPGGREAFF. The CDR3, as DNA: TGCGCCAGCAGCCCAGGAGGGAGGGAAGCTTTCTTT.

This clonotype was detected only a few times. This chain joins TRBV7-8 and TRBJ2-1, with D perhaps matching TRBD2 (5 bases). Germline lookup yields CDR1 SGHVS and CDR2 FQNEAQ. Trimming removed 4 bases at V and 5 bases at J, with 9 bases between. The CDR3 totals 13 residues. CDR3 sequence: CASSSTRDNEQFF. Here the CDR3 DNA reads TGTGCCAGCAGCTCCACTAGGGACAATGAGCAGTTCTTC.

This clonotype was counted between two and nine times. This chain joins TRBV20-1 and TRBJ2-7; D is unclear. Germline CDR1 and CDR2: DFQATT and SNEGSKA (reference sequence). The CDR3 has 13 amino acids. V was trimmed by 4 bases and J by 2 bases, leaving 12 bases between them. The CDR3 nucleotides read TGCAGTGCTAATGGCCCCAACCCCTACGAGCAGTACGTC. Translating it yields CSANGPNPYEQYV.

This clonotype was seen a few times. This chain links TRBV12-3 or TRBV12-4 with TRBJ1-5; the match to TRBD1 covers 7 bases. The CDR3 has 13 residues. Germline trimming cut 6 bases from V and 4 bases from J; bases unmatched to any gene: 3. CDR3 sequence (DNA): TGTGCCAGCAGCGGACAGGATAATCAGCCCCAGCATTTT. It yields the protein CASSGQDNQPQHF.

This clonotype appeared a few times. The chain joins TRBV6-6 to TRBJ2-3; D perhaps matches TRBD2 (7 bases). V lost 2 bases and J lost 5, with 11 bases in between. This CDR3 region has 14 residues. Germline V gene lookup returns CDR1 MNHNY and CDR2 SVGAGI (reference sequence). CDR3: CASSYGGAQDTQYF. The CDR3 bases are TGTGCCAGCAGTTACGGGGGGGCCCAAGATACGCAGTATTTT.

This clonotype was counted at least ten times. The chain carries TRBV5-6 and TRBJ2-5; 11 bases line up with TRBD2. The CDR3 consists of 15 residues. Germline lookup yields CDR1 SGHDT and CDR2 YYEEEE. Losses at the gene ends were 5 bases for V and 7 bases for J; bases not matched to a gene: 10. CDR3 sequence (DNA): TGTGCCAGCAGGTCAACTAGCGGGGGCTGGGGGACCCAGTACTTC. Its translation: CASRSTSGGWGTQYF. Full variable domain (missing parts from reference TRBV5-6 and TRBJ2-5): DAGVTQSPTHLIKTRGQQVTLRCSPKSGHDTVSWYQQALGQGPQFIFQYYEEEERQRGNFPDRFSGHQFPNYSSELNVNALLLGDSALYLCASRSTSGGWGTQYFGPGTRLLVL.

This clonotype was observed a handful of times. The chain links TRBV7-8 to TRBJ2-1; 8 bases are a match to TRBD2. There are 14 residues in the CDR3. V shed 1 base and J 12 bases; nucleotides not matched to a gene: 8. Germline loops: CDR1 SGHVS, CDR2 FQNEAQ. This CDR3 is CASSLGLATMRQFF. The DNA of the CDR3 is TGTGCCAGCAGCTTAGGACTAGCGACAATGAGGCAGTTCTTC.

This clonotype was seen many times. This chain uses TRBV5-1 with TRBJ2-2, with D unresolved. The ends were cut back, 7 bases at V and 1 base at J, with 8 bases in the middle. The CDR3 covers 13 residues. Germline CDR1 reads SGHRS; CDR2 reads YFSETQ. The CDR3 loop reads CASGPRNTGELFF. For the CDR3, the DNA is TGCGCCAGCGGGCCAAGGAACACCGGGGAGCTGTTTTTT.

This clonotype appeared a few times. The gene calls are TRBV4-1 and TRBJ2-1; D perhaps matches TRBD2 (7 bases). V was cut by 1 base and J by 5 bases, with 15 bases left in between. CDR1 is MGHRA, CDR2 YSYEKL, per germline. The CDR3 extends over 16 amino acids. The CDR3 nucleotides read TGCGCCAGCAGCCAAGTCGGGCGGGGGCCTAACAATGAGCAGTTCTTC. Amino acids: CASSQVGRGPNNEQFF.

The chain recombines TRBV4-1 with TRBJ2-7; D assignment may be TRBD1 or TRBD2 (5 bases each). The germline V gene encodes CDR1 MGHRA and CDR2 YSYEKL. V was pared by 2 bases and J by 1 base, with 15 bases between. The CDR3 extends over 16 amino acids. The CDR3 spells CASSQPGRGASYEQYF. CDR3 in DNA: TGCGCCAGCAGCCAACCTGGTAGGGGAGCATCCTACGAGCAGTACTTC.